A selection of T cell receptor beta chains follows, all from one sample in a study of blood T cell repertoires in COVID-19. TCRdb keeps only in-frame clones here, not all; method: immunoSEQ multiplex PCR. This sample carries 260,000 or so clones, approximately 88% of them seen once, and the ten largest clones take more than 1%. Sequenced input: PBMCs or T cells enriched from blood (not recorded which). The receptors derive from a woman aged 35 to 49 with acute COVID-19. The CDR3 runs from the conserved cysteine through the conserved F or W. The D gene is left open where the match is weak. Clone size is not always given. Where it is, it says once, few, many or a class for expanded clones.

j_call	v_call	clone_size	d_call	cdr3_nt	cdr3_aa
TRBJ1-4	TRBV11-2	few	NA	TGTGCCAGCAGCTTAGATCTAGATAGCTTGCTGTTTTTT	CASSLDLDSLLFF
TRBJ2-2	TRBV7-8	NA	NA	TGTGTTGGCCTGACCCTAGGGACAACTAAACCGAACACCGGGGAGCTGTTTTTT	CVGLTLGTTKPNTGELFF
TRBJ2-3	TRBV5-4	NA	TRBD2	TGTGCCAGCAGCTGGGGGACTAGCGGGGGCACAGATACGCAGTATTTT	CASSWGTSGGTDTQYF
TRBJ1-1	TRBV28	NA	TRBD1	TGTGCCAGCAGAACTGGACAGGGGGCTCCGTACACTGAAGCTTTCTTT	CASRTGQGAPYTEAFF
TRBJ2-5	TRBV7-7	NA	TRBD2	TGTGCTAGCAGCCTTAGCGGGAGGGGCGAGACCCAGTACTTC	CASSLSGRGETQYF
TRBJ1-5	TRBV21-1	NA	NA	TGTGCCAGCAGCAAAACCAGCGGGTCGGGAAACAATCAGCCCCAGCATTTT	CASSKTSGSGNNQPQHF
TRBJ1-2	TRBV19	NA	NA	TGTGCCAGTAGTCTAGTCGGAATTACCGGGTATGGCTACACCTTC	CASSLVGITGYGYTF
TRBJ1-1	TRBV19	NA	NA	TGTGCCAGTAGTTCGGGGGGGAGTCATACTGAAGCTTTCTTT	CASSSGGSHTEAFF
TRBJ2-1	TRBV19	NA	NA	TGTGCCAGTAGGGTTCGCAAAGCCGGCAATGAGCAGTTCTTC	CASRVRKAGNEQFF
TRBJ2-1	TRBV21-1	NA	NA	TGTGCCAGCAGCAAATCCCCAGGACAGGGGATCTACAATGAGCAGTTCTTC	CASSKSPGQGIYNEQFF
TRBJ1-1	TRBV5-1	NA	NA	TGCGCCAGCAGCTTGGACCCACCCCGGGCTGAAGCTTTCTTT	CASSLDPPRAEAFF
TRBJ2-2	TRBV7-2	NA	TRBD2	TGTGCCAGCAGCCCTTTCGGGACTAGCGGCACCGGGGAGCTGTTTTTT	CASSPFGTSGTGELFF
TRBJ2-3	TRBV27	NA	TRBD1	TGTGCCAGCAGAGTACCGGGACAGCTTGGACCTAGCACAGATACGCAGTATTTT	CASRVPGQLGPSTDTQYF
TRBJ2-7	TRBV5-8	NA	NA	TGTGCCAGCAGCCCCCGGTGGACAGTCTCCTACGAGCAGTACTTC	CASSPRWTVSYEQYF
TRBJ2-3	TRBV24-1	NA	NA	TGTGCCACCAGCCCAGGGGTGACGGGCACAGATACGCAGTATTTT	CATSPGVTGTDTQYF
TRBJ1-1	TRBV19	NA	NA	TGTGCCAGTAGCCTACAGGGAATGAACACTGAAGCTTTCTTT	CASSLQGMNTEAFF
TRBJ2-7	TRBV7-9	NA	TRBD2	TGTGCCAGCAGCTCACTGACTAGCGGGAGGGCTCAGTACTTC	CASSSLTSGRAQYF
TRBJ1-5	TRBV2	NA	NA	TGTGCCAGCAGGGAGGAAAGGGGCAATCAGCCCCAGCATTTT	CASREERGNQPQHF
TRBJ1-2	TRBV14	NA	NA	TGTGCCAGCAGCCAAGAACAGGGTATTGGTGGCTACACCTTC	CASSQEQGIGGYTF